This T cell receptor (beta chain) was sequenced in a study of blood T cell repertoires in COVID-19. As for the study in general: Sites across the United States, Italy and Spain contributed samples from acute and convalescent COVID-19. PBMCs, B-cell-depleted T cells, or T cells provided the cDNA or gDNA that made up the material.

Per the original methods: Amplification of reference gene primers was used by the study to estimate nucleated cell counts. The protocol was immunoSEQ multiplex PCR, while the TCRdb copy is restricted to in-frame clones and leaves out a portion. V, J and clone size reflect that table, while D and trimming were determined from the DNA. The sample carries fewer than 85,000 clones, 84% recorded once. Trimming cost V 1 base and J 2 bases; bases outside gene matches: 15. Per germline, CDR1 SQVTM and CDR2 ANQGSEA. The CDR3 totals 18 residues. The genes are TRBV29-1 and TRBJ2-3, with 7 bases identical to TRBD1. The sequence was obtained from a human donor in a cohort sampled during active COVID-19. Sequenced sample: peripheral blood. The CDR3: CSVEGTEDSKGATDTQYF. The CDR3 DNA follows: TGCAGCGTTGAAGGCACCGAAGACAGCAAGGGGGCCACAGATACGCAGTATTTT.